This T cell receptor (beta chain) was documented in a study of OX40 agonist ivuxolimab in advanced cancers. Libraries were prepared by immunoSEQ multiplex PCR; TCRdb keeps only in-frame clonotypes and omits some of them. The table records approximately 81,000 clones, 65% to 85% of them present only once. The sequencing used CD4+ or CD8+ T cells sorted from blood, collected in a trial of the OX40 agonist ivuxolimab. The clonotype comes from an adult with an advanced solid tumor such as melanoma, head and neck, liver or kidney cancer.

The CDR3 DNA reads as TGTGCCAGCAGTGACCCGGACAGGAATGAAAAACTGTTTTTT. This codes for CASSDPDRNEKLFF. J is TRBJ1-4 and V is TRBV2; 7 nucleotides agree with TRBD1. The CDR3 runs 14 residues. Losses at the gene ends were 3 bases for V and 5 bases for J; bases not matched to a gene: 3. Germline assignment: CDR1 SNHLY and CDR2 FYNNEI.